This entry lists 19 T cell receptor beta chains sequenced from one sample in a study of blood T cell repertoires in COVID-19. Here immunoSEQ multiplex PCR was the method, and the copy in TCRdb shows in-frame clones only, minus some. This sample has around 280,000 clones, with 87% found just once. Sequencing input: peripheral blood. The receptors derive from a woman in her 50s who had recovered from COVID-19.

The J gene is TRBJ2-1, the V gene TRBV2; 7 positions match TRBD2. Losses at the gene ends were 7 bases for V and 5 bases for J; bases not matched to a gene: 20. The germline CDR1 and CDR2 sequences are SNHLY and FYNNEI. The CDR3 totals 18 residues. CDR3 nucleotides: TGTGCCAGCATCCGACTACGGCGGGGGAGCGAAGGGGACAATGAGCAGTTCTTC. It is translated as CASIRLRRGSEGDNEQFF. The full variable domain, rest sourced from reference TRBV2 and TRBJ2-1, is EPEVTQTPSHQVTQMGQEVILRCVPISNHLYFYWYRQILGQKVEFLVSFYNNEISEKSEIFDDQFSVERPDGSNFTLKIRSTKLEDSAMYFCASIRLRRGSEGDNEQFFGPGTRLTVL.

This clone appeared a single time. The V gene is TRBV2, the J gene TRBJ1-1; D call uncertain. V lost 7 bases to trimming and J lost 5 bases, with 5 bases between them. Germline V CDR1 and CDR2: SNHLY, FYNNEI. The CDR3 loop spans 10 amino acids. The CDR3 is CASKRTEAFF. CDR3 DNA: TGTGCCAGCAAGAGGACTGAAGCTTTCTTT.

This chain links TRBV5-4 with TRBJ2-2, with TRBD1 matching 12 bases. In germline, CDR1 is SGHNT, CDR2 YYREEE (reference sequence). CDR3 length: 16 amino acids. V gave up 4 bases and J gave up 7 bases; unmatched junction bases: 8. The CDR3 DNA sequence: TGTGCCAGCAGCGGGGGACAGGGGGCGCAGAGCGGGGAGCTGTTTTTT. Its protein product is CASSGGQGAQSGELFF.

The chain is built from TRBV6-2 or TRBV6-3 and TRBJ2-1, with D uncertain. The CDR3 is made up of 13 amino acids. Germline CDR1 is MNHEY and CDR2 is SVGEGT. V was shortened by 5 bases and J by 4 bases, with 9 bases between the two germline ends. CDR3 loop: CASSPDLYNEQFF. The CDR3 nucleotides read TGTGCCAGCAGTCCCGACTTGTACAATGAGCAGTTCTTC.

In its sample, this clone was seen a few times. This chain connects TRBV19 to TRBJ1-5; TRBD1 is a possible D gene (5 bases). Trimming left V 5 bases short and J 9 bases short, with 14 bases between. CDR3 length: 13 residues. Germline-derived CDR1 and CDR2 are LNHDA and SQIVND (reference sequence). In nucleotides, the CDR3 is TGTGCCAGTAGTCAGGGTGGGGTAGGGCCCCAGCATTTT. This encodes CASSQGGVGPQHF.

The chain links TRBV12-5 to TRBJ1-4, with TRBD1 identical over 7 bases. CDR3 length equals 14 residues. Per germline, CDR1 LGHNT and CDR2 FRNRAP. Trimming removed 2 bases from V and 7 bases from J; junction bases left unmatched: 4. The CDR3 loop is CASGLSGGFEKLFF. The DNA of the CDR3 is TGTGCTAGTGGTTTGTCAGGGGGTTTTGAAAAACTGTTTTTT.

This chain joins TRBV7-2 and TRBJ1-5, with D uncertain. Germline CDR1 and CDR2: SGHTA and FQGNSA. The CDR3 is 13 residues long. V lost 1 base and J lost 4, with 5 bases in between. This chain's CDR3 is CASSLVRNQPQHF. As DNA, the CDR3 is TGTGCCAGCAGCTTAGTTAGAAATCAGCCCCAGCATTTT.

This clone occurred a few times. The chain recombines TRBV7-8 with TRBJ2-2, with 7 bases matching TRBD2. The J segment lost 6 bases and the V segment lost 7 bases, leaving 11 bases of the junction unmatched. The CDR3 runs 15 residues. Germline assignment: CDR1 SGHVS and CDR2 FQNEAQ. The CDR3, as DNA: TGTGCCAGCACCACTAGCGCGGGAGTGGCCGGGGAGCTGTTTTTT. It specifies CASTTSAGVAGELFF.

This chain joins TRBV7-3 and TRBJ1-1, with D perhaps TRBD1 (5 bases). Deletions cut 5 bases from V and 0 bases from J, with 16 bases between. CDR3 length: 16 amino acids. Germline V gene lookup returns CDR1 SGHTA and CDR2 FQGTGA. CDR3 DNA: TGTGCCAGCAGCCCCACCCCGATACAGGTGAACACTGAAGCTTTCTTT. Protein product: CASSPTPIQVNTEAFF.

The chain combines TRBV6-2 or TRBV6-3 with TRBJ1-1; no definite D call. CDR3 length equals 17 residues. Germline CDR1 MNHEY, CDR2 SVGEGT. Trimming took 5 bases from V and 0 from J, leaving 19 bases between them. In nucleotides, the CDR3 is TGTGCCAGCAGTACCCCCGTGGGGAGCCACTTGAACACTGAAGCTTTCTTT. Protein: CASSTPVGSHLNTEAFF.

This clone was detected once. This chain joins TRBV7-9 and TRBJ1-2, with a weak D call TRBD1 (5 bases). Germline CDR1 and CDR2: SEHNR and FQNEAQ (reference sequence). V lost 0 bases to trimming and J lost 6 bases, with 11 bases between them. CDR3 length: 14 amino acids. CDR3 region: CASSLAWQGHGYTF. For the CDR3, the DNA is TGTGCCAGCAGCTTAGCATGGCAGGGCCATGGCTACACCTTC.

The V call is TRBV7-8, the J call TRBJ1-5, with 9 nucleotides matching TRBD1. The CDR3 consists of 18 residues. The V segment lost 8 bases and the J segment 2 bases; nucleotides outside the gene matches: 16. CDR1 is SGHVS and CDR2 is FQNEAQ in the germline V gene. CDR3: CASRGIMGQGERNQPQHF. The CDR3 DNA follows: TGTGCCAGCCGGGGAATAATGGGACAGGGTGAGCGCAATCAGCCCCAGCATTTT.

V is TRBV19 and J is TRBJ1-2, with 9 bases fitting TRBD1. Per the germline V gene, CDR1 is LNHDA and CDR2 is SQIVND (reference sequence). This CDR3 is built from 14 residues. The V and J ends lost 8 bases and 2 bases, in that order; junction bases with no gene match: 6. The CDR3 DNA reads TGTGCCAGTGTACAGGGGGCAAGGAACTATGGCTACACCTTC. Amino acid sequence: CASVQGARNYGYTF.

The V call is TRBV6-5, the J call TRBJ2-7; D is perhaps TRBD2 (7 bases). This CDR3 region has 14 residues. The germline CDR1 and CDR2 sequences are MNHEY and SVGAGI. Trimming stripped 7 bases from V and 3 bases from J, with 16 bases between. The CDR3 reads CASTKRGGVYEQYF. In DNA, the CDR3 is TGTGCCAGCACCAAACGAGGGGGGGTCTACGAGCAGTACTTC.

The V call is TRBV29-1, the J call TRBJ2-2; 15 bases match TRBD2. Germline CDR1 reads SQVTM; CDR2 reads ANQGSEA. The V gene end was trimmed by 6 bases and the J gene end by 6 bases; junction bases not matched to a gene: 5. This CDR3 is 15 amino acids long. CDR3 coding DNA: TGCAGCGTCCCGCGGACTAGCGGGGGGGCCGGGGAGCTGTTTTTT. Translation: CSVPRTSGGAGELFF.

The chain links TRBV11-2 to TRBJ1-3; 7 nucleotides agree with TRBD1. The CDR3 spans 15 residues. The germline gives CDR1 SGHAT, CDR2 FQNNGV. The J segment lost 4 bases and the V segment lost 5 bases, leaving 8 bases of the junction unmatched. CDR3 in amino acids: CASSLLGGRGNTIYF. Written as DNA, the CDR3 is TGTGCCAGCAGCCTCCTAGGGGGCAGGGGAAACACCATATATTTT.

The gene calls are TRBV6-6 and TRBJ2-3; 7 bases map to TRBD2. Losses at the gene ends were 6 bases for V and 2 bases for J; bases not matched to a gene: 5. CDR1 is MNHNY, CDR2 SVGAGI, per germline (reference sequence). The CDR3 totals 14 residues. CDR3 in amino acids: CASRGSGDTDTQYF. The CDR3 coding sequence is TGTGCCAGCAGGGGGAGCGGGGACACAGATACGCAGTATTTT.

The V gene is TRBV11-2, the J gene TRBJ2-7; 8 nucleotides agree with TRBD2. The CDR3 loop spans 15 amino acids. The germline CDR1 and CDR2 sequences are SGHAT and FQNNGV. J gave up 4 bases and V 3 bases, and 8 bases lay outside the gene matches. The CDR3 protein is CASSFGSGKTYEQYF. The CDR3 bases are TGTGCCAGCAGCTTCGGTAGCGGGAAGACTTACGAGCAGTACTTC.

This rearrangement joins TRBV11-3 to TRBJ2-6; 7 nucleotides agree with TRBD1. Germline CDR1 SGHNT, CDR2 YENEEA. Trimming took 2 bases from V and 0 from J; bases not matched to a gene: 4. This CDR3 has 17 amino acids. The CDR3 region has the DNA TGTGCCAGCAGCTTAAGGGACAGCATCTCTGGGGCCAACGTCCTGACTTTC. Its translation: CASSLRDSISGANVLTF.